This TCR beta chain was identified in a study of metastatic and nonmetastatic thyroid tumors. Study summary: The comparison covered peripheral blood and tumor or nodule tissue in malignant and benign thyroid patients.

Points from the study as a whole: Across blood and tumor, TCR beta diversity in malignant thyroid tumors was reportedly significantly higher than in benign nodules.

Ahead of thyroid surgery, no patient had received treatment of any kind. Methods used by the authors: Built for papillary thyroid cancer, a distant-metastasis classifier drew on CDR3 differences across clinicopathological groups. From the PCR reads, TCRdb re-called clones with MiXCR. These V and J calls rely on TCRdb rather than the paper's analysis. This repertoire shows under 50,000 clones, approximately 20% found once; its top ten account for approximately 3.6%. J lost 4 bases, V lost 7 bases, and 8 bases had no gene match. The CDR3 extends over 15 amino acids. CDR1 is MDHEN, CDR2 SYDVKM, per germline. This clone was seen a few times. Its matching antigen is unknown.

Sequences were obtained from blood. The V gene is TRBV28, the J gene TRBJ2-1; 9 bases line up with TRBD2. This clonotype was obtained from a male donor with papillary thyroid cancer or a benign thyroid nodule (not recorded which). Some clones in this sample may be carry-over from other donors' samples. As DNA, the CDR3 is TGTGCCAGCACCCCCTGGAGCGGGAGGTACAATGAGCAGTTCTTC. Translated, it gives CASTPWSGRYNEQFF. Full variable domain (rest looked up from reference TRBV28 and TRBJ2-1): DVKVTQSSRYLVKRTGEKVFLECVQDMDHENMFWYRQDPGLGLRLIYFSYDVKMKEKGDIPEGYSVSREKKERFSLILESASTNQTSMYLCASTPWSGRYNEQFFGPGTRLTVL.